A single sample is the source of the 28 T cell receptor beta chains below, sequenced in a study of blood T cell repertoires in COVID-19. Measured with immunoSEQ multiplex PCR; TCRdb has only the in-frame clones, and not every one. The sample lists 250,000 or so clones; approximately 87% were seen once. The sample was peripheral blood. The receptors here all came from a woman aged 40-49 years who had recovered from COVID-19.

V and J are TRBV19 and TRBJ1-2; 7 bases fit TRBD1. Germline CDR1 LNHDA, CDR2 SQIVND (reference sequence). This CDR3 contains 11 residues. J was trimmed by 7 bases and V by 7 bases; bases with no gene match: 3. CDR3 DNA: TGTGCCAGTACCTACAGGGGTGGCTACACCTTC. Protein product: CASTYRGGYTF.

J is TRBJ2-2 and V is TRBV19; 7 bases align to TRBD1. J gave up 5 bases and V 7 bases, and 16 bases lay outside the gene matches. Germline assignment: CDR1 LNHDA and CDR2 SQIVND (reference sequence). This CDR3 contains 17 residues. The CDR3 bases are TGTGCCAGTATTGGCCGCCCGGGACAGAGTATAACCGGGGAGCTGTTTTTT. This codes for CASIGRPGQSITGELFF.

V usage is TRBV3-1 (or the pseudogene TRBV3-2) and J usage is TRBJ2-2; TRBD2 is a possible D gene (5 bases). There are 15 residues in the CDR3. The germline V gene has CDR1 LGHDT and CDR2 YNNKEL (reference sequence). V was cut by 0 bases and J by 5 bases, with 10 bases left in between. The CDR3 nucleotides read TGTGCCAGCAGCCAAGACGGGATAGGTACCGGGGAGCTGTTTTTT. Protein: CASSQDGIGTGELFF.

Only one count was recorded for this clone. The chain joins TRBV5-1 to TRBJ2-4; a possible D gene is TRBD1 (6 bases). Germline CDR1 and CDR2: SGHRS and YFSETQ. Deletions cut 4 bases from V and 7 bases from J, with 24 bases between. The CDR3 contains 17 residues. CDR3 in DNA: TGCGCCAGCAGCCCCGAGGGACACAACTTAGTGGGGAACATTCAGTACTTC. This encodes CASSPEGHNLVGNIQYF.

The CDR3, as DNA: TGTGCCAGCAGCTTCGGAGGGACAGGGGGCAGGGACATTCAGTACTTC. Translation gives CASSFGGTGGRDIQYF. This rearrangement joins TRBV13 to TRBJ2-4; 12 bases align to TRBD1. The germline gives CDR1 PRHDT, CDR2 FYEKMQ (reference sequence). V lost 3 bases to trimming and J lost 8 bases; unmatched junction nucleotides: 8. The length of the CDR3 is 16 residues.

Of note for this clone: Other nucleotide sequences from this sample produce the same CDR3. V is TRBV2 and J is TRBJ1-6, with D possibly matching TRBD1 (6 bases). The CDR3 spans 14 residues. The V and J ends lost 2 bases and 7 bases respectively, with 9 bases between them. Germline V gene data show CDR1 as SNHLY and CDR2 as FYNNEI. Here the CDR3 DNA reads TGTGCCAGCAGTGAACAGGGGTGGAATTCACCCCTCCACTTT. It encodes CASSEQGWNSPLHF.

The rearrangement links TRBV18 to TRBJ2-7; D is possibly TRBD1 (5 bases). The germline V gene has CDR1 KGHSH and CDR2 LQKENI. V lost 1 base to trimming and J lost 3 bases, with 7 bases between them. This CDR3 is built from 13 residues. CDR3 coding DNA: TGTGCCAGCTCACCACGTCAGGGCTACGAGCAGTACTTC. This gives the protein CASSPRQGYEQYF.

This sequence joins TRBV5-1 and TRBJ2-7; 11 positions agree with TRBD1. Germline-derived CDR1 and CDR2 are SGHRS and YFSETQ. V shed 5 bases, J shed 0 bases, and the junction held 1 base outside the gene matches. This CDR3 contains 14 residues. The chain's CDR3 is CASRGTGGSYEQYF. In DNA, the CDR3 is TGCGCCAGCAGGGGGACAGGGGGCTCCTACGAGCAGTACTTC.

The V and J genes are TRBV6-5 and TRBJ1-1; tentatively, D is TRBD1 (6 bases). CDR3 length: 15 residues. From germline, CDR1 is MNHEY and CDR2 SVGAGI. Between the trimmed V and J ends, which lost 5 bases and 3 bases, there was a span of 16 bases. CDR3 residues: CASSTFSPGDTEAFF. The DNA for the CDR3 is TGTGCCAGCAGTACCTTTAGCCCAGGGGACACTGAAGCTTTCTTT.

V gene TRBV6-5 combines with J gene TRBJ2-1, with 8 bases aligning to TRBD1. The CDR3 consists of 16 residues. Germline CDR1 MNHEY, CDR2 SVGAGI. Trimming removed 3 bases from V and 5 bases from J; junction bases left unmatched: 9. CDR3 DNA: TGTGCCAGCAGTTATTCCGGACAGGGAACCAACAATGAGCAGTTCTTC. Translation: CASSYSGQGTNNEQFF.

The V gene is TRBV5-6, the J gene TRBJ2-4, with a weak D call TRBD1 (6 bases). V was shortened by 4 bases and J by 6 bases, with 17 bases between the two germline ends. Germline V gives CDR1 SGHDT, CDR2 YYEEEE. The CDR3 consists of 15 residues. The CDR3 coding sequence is TGTGCCAGCAGCGGGGGCACGGGCCCCCCAAACATTCAGTACTTC. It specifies CASSGGTGPPNIQYF.

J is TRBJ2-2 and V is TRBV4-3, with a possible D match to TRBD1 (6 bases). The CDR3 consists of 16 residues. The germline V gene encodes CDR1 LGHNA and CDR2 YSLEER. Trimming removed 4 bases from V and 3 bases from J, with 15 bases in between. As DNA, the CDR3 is TGCGCCAGCAGCCCCAGGGGCAGCACGGACACCGGGGAGCTGTTTTTT. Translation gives CASSPRGSTDTGELFF.

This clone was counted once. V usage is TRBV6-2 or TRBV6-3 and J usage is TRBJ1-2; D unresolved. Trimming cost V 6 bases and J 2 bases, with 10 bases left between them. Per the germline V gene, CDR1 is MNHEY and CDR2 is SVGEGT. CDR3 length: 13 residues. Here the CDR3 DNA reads TGTGCCAGCAGCTCTAGGGAGAACTATGGCTACACCTTC. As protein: CASSSRENYGYTF.

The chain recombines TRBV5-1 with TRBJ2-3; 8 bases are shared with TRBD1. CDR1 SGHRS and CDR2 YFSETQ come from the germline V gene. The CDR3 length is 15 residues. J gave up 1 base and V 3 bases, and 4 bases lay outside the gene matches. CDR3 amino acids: CASSSQTGGTDTQYF. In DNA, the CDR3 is TGCGCCAGCAGCTCACAGACAGGGGGCACAGATACGCAGTATTTT.

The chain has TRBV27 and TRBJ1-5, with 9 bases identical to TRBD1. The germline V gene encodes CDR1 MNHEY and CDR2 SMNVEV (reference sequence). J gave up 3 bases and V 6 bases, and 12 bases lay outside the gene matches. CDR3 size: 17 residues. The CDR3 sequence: CASRIGPGQGANQPQHF. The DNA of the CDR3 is TGTGCCAGCAGGATAGGCCCGGGACAGGGTGCCAATCAGCCCCAGCATTTT.

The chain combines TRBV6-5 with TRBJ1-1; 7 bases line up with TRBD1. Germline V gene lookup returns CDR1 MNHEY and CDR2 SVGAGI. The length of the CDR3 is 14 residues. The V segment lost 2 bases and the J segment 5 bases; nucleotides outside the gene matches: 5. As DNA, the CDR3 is TGTGCCAGCAGTTACAGGGGGCAGAAGACTGAAGCTTTCTTT. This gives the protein CASSYRGQKTEAFF.

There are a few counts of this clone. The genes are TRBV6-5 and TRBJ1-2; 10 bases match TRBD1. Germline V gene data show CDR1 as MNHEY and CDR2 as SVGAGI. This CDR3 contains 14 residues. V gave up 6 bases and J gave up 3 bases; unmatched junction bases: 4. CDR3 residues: CASRPGTGDYGYTF. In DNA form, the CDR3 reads TGTGCCAGCAGACCCGGGACAGGGGACTATGGCTACACCTTC.

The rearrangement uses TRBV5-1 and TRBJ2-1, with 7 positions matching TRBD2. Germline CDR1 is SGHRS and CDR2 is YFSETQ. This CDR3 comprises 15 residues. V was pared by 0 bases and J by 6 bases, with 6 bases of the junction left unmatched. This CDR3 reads CASSLGDYPANEQFF. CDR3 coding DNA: TGCGCCAGCAGCTTGGGGGACTACCCAGCCAATGAGCAGTTCTTC. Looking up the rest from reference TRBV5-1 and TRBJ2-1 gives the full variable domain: KAGVTQTPRYLIKTRGQQVTLSCSPISGHRSVSWYQQTPGQGLQFLFEYFSETQRNKGNFPGRFSGRQFSNSRSEMNVSTLELGDSALYLCASSLGDYPANEQFFGPGTRLTVL.

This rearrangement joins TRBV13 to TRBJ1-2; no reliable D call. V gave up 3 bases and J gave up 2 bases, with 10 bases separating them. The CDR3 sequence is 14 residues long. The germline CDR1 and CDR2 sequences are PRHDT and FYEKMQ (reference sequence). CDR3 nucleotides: TGTGCCAGCAGCTTGATTGGAGGGAACTATGGCTACACCTTC. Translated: CASSLIGGNYGYTF.

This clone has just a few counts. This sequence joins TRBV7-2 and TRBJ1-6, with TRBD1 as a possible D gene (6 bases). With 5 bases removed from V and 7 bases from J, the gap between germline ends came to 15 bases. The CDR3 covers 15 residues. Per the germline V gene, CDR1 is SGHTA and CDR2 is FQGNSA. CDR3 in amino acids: CASSQYRVTNSPLHF. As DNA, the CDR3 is TGTGCCAGCAGCCAATACAGGGTGACAAATTCACCCCTCCACTTT.

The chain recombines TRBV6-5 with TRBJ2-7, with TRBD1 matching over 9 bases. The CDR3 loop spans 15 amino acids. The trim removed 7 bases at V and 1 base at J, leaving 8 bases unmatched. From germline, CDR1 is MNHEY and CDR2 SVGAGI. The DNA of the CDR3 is TGTGCCAGCACCAGGGGACAGGGCGTTTCCTACGAGCAGTACTTC. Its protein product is CASTRGQGVSYEQYF.

The DNA of the CDR3 is TGTGCCAGCAGCCCCTACATGGGGGAGGCCGATGAGCAGTTCTTC. This encodes CASSPYMGEADEQFF. The rearrangement uses TRBV7-9 and TRBJ2-1; D is perhaps TRBD2 (6 bases). This CDR3 spans 15 amino acids. V lost 5 bases to trimming and J lost 8 bases, with 19 bases between them. The germline CDR1 and CDR2 sequences are SEHNR and FQNEAQ (reference sequence).

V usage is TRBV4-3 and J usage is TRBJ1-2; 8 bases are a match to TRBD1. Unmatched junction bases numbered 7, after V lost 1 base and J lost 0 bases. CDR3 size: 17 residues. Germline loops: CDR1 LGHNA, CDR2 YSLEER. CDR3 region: CASSQGSWTGTNYGYTF. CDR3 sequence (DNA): TGCGCCAGCAGCCAAGGATCGTGGACAGGGACTAACTATGGCTACACCTTC.

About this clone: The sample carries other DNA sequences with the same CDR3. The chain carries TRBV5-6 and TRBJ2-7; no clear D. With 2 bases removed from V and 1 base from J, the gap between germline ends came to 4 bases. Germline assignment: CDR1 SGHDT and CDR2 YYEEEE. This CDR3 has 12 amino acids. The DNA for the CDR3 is TGTGCCAGCAGCTTTTCGTCCTACGAGCAGTACTTC. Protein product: CASSFSSYEQYF.

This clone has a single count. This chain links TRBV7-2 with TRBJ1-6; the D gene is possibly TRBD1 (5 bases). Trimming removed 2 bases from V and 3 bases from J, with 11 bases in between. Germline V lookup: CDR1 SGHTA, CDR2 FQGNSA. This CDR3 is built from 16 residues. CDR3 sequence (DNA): TGTGCCAGCAGCTTAACAGGAGTTTTCTATAATTCACCCCTCCACTTT. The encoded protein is CASSLTGVFYNSPLHF.

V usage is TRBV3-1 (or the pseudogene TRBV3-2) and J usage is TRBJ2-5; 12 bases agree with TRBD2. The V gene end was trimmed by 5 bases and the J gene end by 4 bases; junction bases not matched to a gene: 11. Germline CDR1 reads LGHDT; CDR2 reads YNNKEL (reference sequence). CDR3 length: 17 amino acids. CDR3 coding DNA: TGTGCCAGCAGCTCCTGGGCTAGCGGGGGGGCCGGAGAGACCCAGTACTTC. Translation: CASSSWASGGAGETQYF.

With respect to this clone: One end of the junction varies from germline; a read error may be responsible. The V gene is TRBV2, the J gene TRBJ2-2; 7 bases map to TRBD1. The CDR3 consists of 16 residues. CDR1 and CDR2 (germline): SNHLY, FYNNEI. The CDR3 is CASREGAGGDTGELFF. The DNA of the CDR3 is TGTGCCAGCAGAGAAGGAGCAGGGGGAGACACCGGGGAGCTGTTTTTT.

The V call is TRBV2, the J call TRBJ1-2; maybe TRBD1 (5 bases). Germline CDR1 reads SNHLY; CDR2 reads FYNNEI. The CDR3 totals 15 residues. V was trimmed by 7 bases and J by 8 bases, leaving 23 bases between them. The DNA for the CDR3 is TGTGCCAGCATAGGTTTTACAGGAATAAATGGAGGCTACACCTTC. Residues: CASIGFTGINGGYTF.